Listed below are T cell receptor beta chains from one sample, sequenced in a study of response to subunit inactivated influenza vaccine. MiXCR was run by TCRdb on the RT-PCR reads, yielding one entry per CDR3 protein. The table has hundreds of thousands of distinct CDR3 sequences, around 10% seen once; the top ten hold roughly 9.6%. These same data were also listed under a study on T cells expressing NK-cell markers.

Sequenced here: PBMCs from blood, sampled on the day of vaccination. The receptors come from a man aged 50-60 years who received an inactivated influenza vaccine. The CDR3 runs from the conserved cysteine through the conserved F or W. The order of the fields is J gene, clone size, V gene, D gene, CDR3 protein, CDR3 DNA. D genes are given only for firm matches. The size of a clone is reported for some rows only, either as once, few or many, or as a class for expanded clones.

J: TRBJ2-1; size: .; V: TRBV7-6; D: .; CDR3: CASSLMSGSYNEQFF; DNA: TGTGCCAGCAGCTTAATGTCAGGGTCCTACAATGAGCAGTTCTTC
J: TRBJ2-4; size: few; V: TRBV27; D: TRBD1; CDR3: CASKPGQVENIQYF; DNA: TGTGCCAGCAAACCGGGACAGGTAGAAAACATTCAGTACTTC
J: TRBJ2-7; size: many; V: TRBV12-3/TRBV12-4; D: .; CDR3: CASSFSGYEQYF; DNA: TGTGCCAGCAGTTTTTCAGGCTACGAGCAGTACTTC
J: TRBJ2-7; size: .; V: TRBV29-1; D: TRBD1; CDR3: CSVKIVQGYEQYF; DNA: TGCAGCGTTAAAATAGTACAGGGGTACGAGCAGTACTTC
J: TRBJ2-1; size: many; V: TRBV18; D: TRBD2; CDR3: CASSPPISEREEGEQFF; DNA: TGTGCCAGCTCACCACCGATTTCCGAGCGGGAGGAAGGGGAGCAGTTCTTC
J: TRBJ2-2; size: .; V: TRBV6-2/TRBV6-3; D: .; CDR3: CASSRVGTDTGELFF; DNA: TGTGCCAGCAGTAGGGTCGGGACGGACACCGGGGAGCTGTTTTTT
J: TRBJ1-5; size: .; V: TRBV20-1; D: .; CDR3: CSARDGNQPQHF; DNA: TGCAGTGCTAGAGATGGTAATCAGCCCCAGCATTTT
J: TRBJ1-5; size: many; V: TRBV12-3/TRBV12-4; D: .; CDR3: CASRPGGSNQPQHF; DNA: TGTGCCAGCAGACCCGGGGGTAGCAATCAGCCCCAGCATTTT
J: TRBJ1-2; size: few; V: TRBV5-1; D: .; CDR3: CASSLRGESYGYTF; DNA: TGCGCCAGCAGCTTGCGGGGAGAATCCTATGGCTACACCTTC
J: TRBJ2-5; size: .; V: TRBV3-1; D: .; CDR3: CASSQRVETQYF; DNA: TGTGCCAGCAGCCAAAGGGTGGAGACCCAGTACTTC
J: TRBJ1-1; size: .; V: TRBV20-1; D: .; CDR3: CSAKRAGPDTEAFF; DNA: TGCAGTGCTAAGAGGGCTGGACCGGACACTGAAGCTTTCTTT
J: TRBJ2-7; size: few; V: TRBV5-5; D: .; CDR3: CASSLGAGISNYEQYF; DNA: TGTGCCAGCAGCTTGGGTGCCGGGATCTCTAACTACGAGCAGTACTTC
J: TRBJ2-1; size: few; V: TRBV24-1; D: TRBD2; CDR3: CATSGRTSGSYNEQFF; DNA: TGTGCCACCAGTGGTAGGACTAGCGGCTCCTACAATGAGCAGTTCTTC
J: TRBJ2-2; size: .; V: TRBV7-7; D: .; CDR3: CASSLDPSWTGELFF; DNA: TGTGCCAGCAGCTTAGACCCCAGCTGGACCGGGGAGCTGTTTTTT
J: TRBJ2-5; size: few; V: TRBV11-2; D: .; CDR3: CASSFPGTWRAQYF; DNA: TGTGCCAGCAGCTTTCCCGGGACGTGGCGCGCCCAGTACTTC
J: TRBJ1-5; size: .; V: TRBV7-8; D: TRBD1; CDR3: CASSTSDRGNQPQHF; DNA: TGTGCCAGCAGCACTTCCGACAGGGGCAATCAGCCCCAGCATTTT
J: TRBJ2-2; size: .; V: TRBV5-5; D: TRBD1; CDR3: CASSLVQGVDTGELFF; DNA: TGTGCCAGCAGCTTGGTCCAGGGGGTGGACACCGGGGAGCTGTTTTTT
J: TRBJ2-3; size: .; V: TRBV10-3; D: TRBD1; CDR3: CAISESKGQFTGTDTQYF; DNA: TGTGCCATCAGTGAGTCGAAGGGACAGTTTACCGGCACAGATACGCAGTATTTT
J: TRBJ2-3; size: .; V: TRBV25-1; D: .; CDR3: CASRGERRDTQYF; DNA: TGTGCCAGCAGGGGTGAGAGGAGGGATACGCAGTATTTT
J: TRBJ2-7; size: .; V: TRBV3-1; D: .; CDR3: CASSQAGTHYEQYF; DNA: TGTGCCAGCAGCCAAGCCGGGACACACTACGAGCAGTACTTC
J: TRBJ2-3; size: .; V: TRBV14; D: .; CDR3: CASSQAPPFGQYF; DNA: TGTGCCAGCAGCCAAGCCCCTCCTTTCGGGCAGTATTTT
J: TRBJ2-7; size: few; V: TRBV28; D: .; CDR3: CASSQTGRGTYEQYF; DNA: TGTGCCAGCAGCCAGACAGGGAGGGGGACCTACGAGCAGTACTTC
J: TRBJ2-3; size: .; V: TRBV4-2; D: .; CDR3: CASSPTRADTQYF; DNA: TGTGCCAGCAGCCCGACTAGGGCGGATACGCAGTATTTT
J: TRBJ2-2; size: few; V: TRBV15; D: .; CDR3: CATSRDLGSAGELFF; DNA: TGTGCCACCAGCAGAGATCTTGGGTCTGCCGGGGAGCTGTTTTTT
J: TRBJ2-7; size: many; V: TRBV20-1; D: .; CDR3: CSALGSGANEQYF; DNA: TGCAGTGCTCTAGGGTCAGGGGCCAACGAGCAGTACTTC
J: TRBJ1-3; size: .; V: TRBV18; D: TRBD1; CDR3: CASSPNRQGAGNTIYF; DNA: TGTGCCAGCTCACCGAACCGACAGGGGGCTGGAAACACCATATATTTT
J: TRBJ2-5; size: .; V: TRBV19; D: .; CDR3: CASRSDGQETQYF; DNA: TGTGCCAGTAGATCGGACGGTCAAGAGACCCAGTACTTC
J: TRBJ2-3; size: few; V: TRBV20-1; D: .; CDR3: CSARVLSGRGDTQYF; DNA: TGCAGTGCTAGAGTGTTGAGCGGTAGGGGAGATACGCAGTATTTT
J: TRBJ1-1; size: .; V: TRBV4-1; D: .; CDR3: CASSQGTRMNTEAFF; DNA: TGCGCCAGCAGCCAAGGGACAAGAATGAACACTGAAGCTTTCTTT
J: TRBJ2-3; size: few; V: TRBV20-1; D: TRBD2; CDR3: CSAEGLAGVGAGDTQYF; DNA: TGCAGTGCTGAAGGACTAGCGGGAGTAGGGGCTGGCGATACGCAGTATTTT
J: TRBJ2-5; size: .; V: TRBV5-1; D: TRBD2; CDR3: CASSLSSGTSGETQYF; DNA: TGCGCCAGCAGCTTGAGCTCTGGGACTAGCGGGGAGACCCAGTACTTC
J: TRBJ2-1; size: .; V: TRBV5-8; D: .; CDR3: CASSLTSLDRRNEQFF; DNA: TGTGCCAGCAGCCTAACTAGCTTGGACCGACGGAATGAGCAGTTCTTC
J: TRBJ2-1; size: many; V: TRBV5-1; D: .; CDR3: CASSGSLTSSYNEQFF; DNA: TGCGCCAGCAGCGGGAGTCTAACTAGCTCCTACAATGAGCAGTTCTTC
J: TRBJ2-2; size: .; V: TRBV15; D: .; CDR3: CATSRDLSGELFF; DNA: TGTGCCACCAGCAGAGATCTTAGCGGGGAGCTGTTTTTT
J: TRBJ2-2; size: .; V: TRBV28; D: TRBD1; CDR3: CASSLWTGGGSNTGELFF; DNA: TGTGCCAGCAGTTTATGGACAGGGGGCGGATCGAACACCGGGGAGCTGTTTTTT
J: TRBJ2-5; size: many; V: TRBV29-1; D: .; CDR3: CSVVRDQETQYF; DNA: TGCAGCGTTGTCAGGGACCAAGAGACCCAGTACTTC
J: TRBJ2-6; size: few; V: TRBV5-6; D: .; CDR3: CASSPSEAGANVLTF; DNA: TGTGCCAGCAGCCCCTCCGAGGCTGGGGCCAACGTCCTGACTTTC
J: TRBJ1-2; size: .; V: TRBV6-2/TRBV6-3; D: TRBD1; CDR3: CASSSPGQGFYGYTF; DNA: TGTGCCAGCAGTTCCCCGGGACAGGGGTTCTATGGCTACACCTTC
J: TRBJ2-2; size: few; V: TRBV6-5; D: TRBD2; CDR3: CASSYDRGGTGELFF; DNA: TGTGCCAGCAGTTACGACCGCGGGGGTACCGGGGAGCTGTTTTTT
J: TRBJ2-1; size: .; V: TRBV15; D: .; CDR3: CATSRPLIARSYNEQFF; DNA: TGTGCCACCAGCAGGCCCCTCATAGCGAGATCTTACAATGAGCAGTTCTTC
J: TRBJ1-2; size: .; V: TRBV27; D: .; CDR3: CASSPLPHYGYTF; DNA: TGTGCCAGCAGTCCCCTGCCCCATTATGGCTACACCTTC